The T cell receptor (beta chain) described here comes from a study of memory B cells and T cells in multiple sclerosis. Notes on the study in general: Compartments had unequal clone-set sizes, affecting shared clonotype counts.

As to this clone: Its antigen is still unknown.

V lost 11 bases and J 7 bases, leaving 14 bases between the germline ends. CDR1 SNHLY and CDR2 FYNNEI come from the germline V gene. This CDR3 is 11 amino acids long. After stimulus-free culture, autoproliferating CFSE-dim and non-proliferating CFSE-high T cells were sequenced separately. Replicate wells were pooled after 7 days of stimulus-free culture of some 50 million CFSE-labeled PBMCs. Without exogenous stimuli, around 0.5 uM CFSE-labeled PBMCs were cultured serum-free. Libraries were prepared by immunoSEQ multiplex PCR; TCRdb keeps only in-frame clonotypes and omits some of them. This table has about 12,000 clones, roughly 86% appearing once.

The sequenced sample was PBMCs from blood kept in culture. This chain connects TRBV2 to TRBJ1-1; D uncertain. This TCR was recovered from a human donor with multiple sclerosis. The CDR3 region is CAGSVGYEAFF. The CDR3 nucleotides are TGTGCCGGTTCGGTCGGGTATGAAGCTTTCTTT.